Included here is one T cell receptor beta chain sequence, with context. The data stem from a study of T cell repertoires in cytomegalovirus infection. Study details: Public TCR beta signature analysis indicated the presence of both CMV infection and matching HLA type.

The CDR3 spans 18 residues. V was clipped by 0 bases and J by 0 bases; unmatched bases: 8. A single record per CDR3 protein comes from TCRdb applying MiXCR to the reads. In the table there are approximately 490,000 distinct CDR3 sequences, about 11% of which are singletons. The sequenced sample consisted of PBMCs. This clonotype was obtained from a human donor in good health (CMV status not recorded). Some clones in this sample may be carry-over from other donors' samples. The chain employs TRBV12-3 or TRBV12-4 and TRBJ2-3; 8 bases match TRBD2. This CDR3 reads CASSLALLAGFSTDTQYF. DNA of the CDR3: TGTGCCAGCAGTTTAGCGCTTCTAGCGGGCTTTAGCACAGATACGCAGTATTTT.